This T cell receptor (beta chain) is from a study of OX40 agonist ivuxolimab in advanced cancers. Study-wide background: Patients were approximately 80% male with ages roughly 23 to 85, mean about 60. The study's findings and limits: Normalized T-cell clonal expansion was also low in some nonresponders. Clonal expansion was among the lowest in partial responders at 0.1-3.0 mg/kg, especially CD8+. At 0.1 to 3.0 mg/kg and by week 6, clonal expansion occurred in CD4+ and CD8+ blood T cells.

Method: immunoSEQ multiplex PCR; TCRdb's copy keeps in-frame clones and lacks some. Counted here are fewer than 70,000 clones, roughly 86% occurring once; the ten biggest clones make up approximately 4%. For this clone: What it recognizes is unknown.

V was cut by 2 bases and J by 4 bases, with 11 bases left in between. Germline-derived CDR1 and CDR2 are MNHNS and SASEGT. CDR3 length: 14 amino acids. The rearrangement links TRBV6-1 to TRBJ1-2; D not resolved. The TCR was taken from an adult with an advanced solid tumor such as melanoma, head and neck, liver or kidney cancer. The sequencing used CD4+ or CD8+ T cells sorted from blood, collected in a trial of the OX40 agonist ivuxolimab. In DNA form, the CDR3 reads TGTGCCAGCAGTGAATCGTGGTCCACCTATGGCTACACCTTC. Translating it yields CASSESWSTYGYTF.